This TCR beta chain is from a study of PD-1 blockade in mismatch repair-deficient tumors. The study, taken as a whole, reports: Rapid post-treatment expansion, then contraction, generally preceding radiologic response, marked tumor-resident clones.

Using immunoSEQ multiplex PCR, the repertoire was profiled, and TCRdb retains in-frame clones only, with some absent. The sample records more than 90,000 clones, 60% to 85% being singletons. This clone has just one count. The antigen is unknown. Per the germline V gene, CDR1 is MNHEY and CDR2 is SMNVEV (reference sequence). J was trimmed by 4 bases and V by 7 bases; bases with no gene match: 14. The length of the CDR3 is 16 residues. The receptor was derived from an adult with mismatch repair-deficient cancer. The input for sequencing was peripheral blood, taken approximately 60 weeks after starting pembrolizumab. The chain recombines TRBV27 with TRBJ2-7, with TRBD2 matching 9 bases. The CDR3 is CASKTWREGRGYEQYF. The CDR3 nucleotides are TGTGCCAGCAAGACCTGGCGGGAGGGCCGAGGGTACGAGCAGTACTTC.